These 18 T cell receptor beta chains were all obtained from the same sample, sequenced in a study of blood T cell repertoires in COVID-19. The repertoire was sequenced with immunoSEQ multiplex PCR; TCRdb's copy has only in-frame clones and lacks some. The sample yields a few hundred thousand clones, 85% to 90% seen once. Sequenced material: peripheral blood. These TCRs come from a woman between 55 and 75 years old with COVID-19, enrolled during active disease.

The chain combines TRBV7-9 with TRBJ1-2, with unresolved D. Trimming took off 1 base at V and 6 bases at J, with 15 bases between the two ends. CDR3 size: 15 residues. Germline CDR1 and CDR2: SEHNR and FQNEAQ (reference sequence). CDR3 nucleotide sequence: TGTGCCAGCAGCTTAGAGGTTGTGGCGGATAATGGCTACACCTTC. Its protein is CASSLEVVADNGYTF.

This clone was seen once. The chain links TRBV11-3 to TRBJ2-7; 8 bases match TRBD1. Trimming removed 1 base from V and 2 bases from J; junction bases left unmatched: 4. CDR3 length equals 15 residues. Germline CDR1 and CDR2: SGHNT and YENEEA. The CDR3 region has the DNA TGTGCCAGCAGCTTAGGAGACAGGGGTCCCTACGAGCAGTACTTC. Its translation is CASSLGDRGPYEQYF.

The chain couples TRBV19 to TRBJ2-3; TRBD2 matches at 12 bases. Germline loops: CDR1 LNHDA, CDR2 SQIVND (reference sequence). The length of the CDR3 is 15 residues. V shed 2 bases, J shed 4 bases, and the junction held 1 base outside the gene matches. Written as DNA, the CDR3 is TGTGCCAGTAGTATATCTAGCGGGGGGGCAGATACGCAGTATTTT. Protein: CASSISSGGADTQYF.

J is TRBJ1-1 and V is TRBV5-5; D possibly corresponds to TRBD1 (5 bases). V dropped 0 bases and J dropped 3 bases, with 12 bases sitting between them. The CDR3 is 15 residues long. Looked up from germline, CDR1 is SGHKS and CDR2 is YYEKEE (reference sequence). The CDR3 region has the DNA TGTGCCAGCAGCTTGGGGGGCAGGGAACACACTGAAGCTTTCTTT. Translated, it gives CASSLGGREHTEAFF. Combining the CDR3 with reference TRBV5-5 and TRBJ1-1 gives the whole variable domain DAGVTQSPTHLIKTRGQQVTLRCSPISGHKSVSWYQQVLGQGPQFIFQYYEKEERGRGNFPDRFSARQFPNYSSELNVNALLLGDSALYLCASSLGGREHTEAFFGQGTRLTVV.

The CDR3 spells CASSPRTAYEQYF. The CDR3 DNA is TGCGCCAGCAGCCCGAGGACAGCCTACGAGCAGTACTTC. The rearrangement uses TRBV5-1 and TRBJ2-7; D might be TRBD1 (6 bases). CDR3 length: 13 residues. V was trimmed by 4 bases and J by 2 bases, leaving 10 bases between them. In germline, CDR1 is SGHRS, CDR2 YFSETQ.

Here the CDR3 DNA reads TGTGCCAGCAGCCAAACAGGAGAAAAACTGTTTTTT. As protein: CASSQTGEKLFF. The chain uses TRBV3-1 (or the pseudogene TRBV3-2) and TRBJ1-4; a weak D match, TRBD1 (5 bases). Germline V gene data show CDR1 as LGHDT and CDR2 as YNNKEL (reference sequence). The CDR3 runs to 12 residues. V dropped 2 bases and J dropped 8 bases, with 6 bases sitting between them.

This clone turned up a few times. The chain couples TRBV18 to TRBJ2-7, with 9 bases identical to TRBD1. The CDR3 totals 17 residues. Trimming at V came to 2 bases and at J to 9 bases, leaving 17 bases not matched to a gene. Germline assignment: CDR1 KGHSH and CDR2 LQKENI. CDR3 nucleotides: TGTGCCAGCTCACCATCTACGAGAGGGGGACAGGGACCTGGGCAGTACTTC. Encoded protein: CASSPSTRGGQGPGQYF.

V usage is TRBV7-2 and J usage is TRBJ2-1, with D possibly matching TRBD1 (6 bases). Germline V CDR1 and CDR2: SGHTA, FQGNSA. The length of the CDR3 is 13 residues. Trimming left V 5 bases short and J 5 bases short, with 10 bases between. This chain's CDR3 is CASSKGVDNEQFF. Here the CDR3 DNA reads TGTGCCAGCAGCAAGGGGGTAGACAATGAGCAGTTCTTC.

This rearrangement joins TRBV29-1 to TRBJ1-1, with 9 bases fitting TRBD1. V dropped 4 bases and J dropped 2; count of bases not matched to a gene: 5. The germline V gene has CDR1 SQVTM and CDR2 ANQGSEA. This CDR3 is built from 14 residues. CDR3 sequence (DNA): TGCAGCGTTGGAACGACAGGGGGTAACACTGAAGCTTTCTTT. Amino acids: CSVGTTGGNTEAFF.

The chain combines TRBV5-4 with TRBJ2-5, with a weak D call TRBD2 (6 bases). The CDR3 covers 14 residues. V was shortened by 6 bases and J by 1 base, with 13 bases between the two germline ends. Germline loops: CDR1 SGHNT, CDR2 YYREEE (reference sequence). The CDR3 coding sequence is TGTGCCAGCAATAACCGGGACTTCCAAGAGACCCAGTACTTC. Residues: CASNNRDFQETQYF.

This sequence joins TRBV21-1 and TRBJ1-1. TRBV21-1 is flagged as a pseudogene. The CDR3 is made up of 14 amino acids. CDR3 sequence (DNA): TGTGCCAGCAGGGGCCAGAGAGGGAAAACTGAAGCTTTCTTT. Protein sequence: CASRGQRGKTEAFF.

Turning to this clone: The sample has other DNA sequences that encode this CDR3 too. The chain carries TRBV19 and TRBJ1-1; no reliable D call. This CDR3 region has 13 residues. Germline CDR1 is LNHDA and CDR2 is SQIVND (reference sequence). V was cut by 4 bases and J by 0 bases, with 6 bases left in between. The CDR3 protein is CASSSTVNTEAFF. The DNA of the CDR3 is TGTGCCAGTAGTAGTACAGTGAACACTGAAGCTTTCTTT.

This clone was seen a handful of times. An end of the junction differs from the germline gene, which may be a read error. The chain couples TRBV25-1 to TRBJ1-2; D is undetermined. Looked up from germline, CDR1 is MGHDK and CDR2 is SYGVNS. The CDR3 is 14 amino acids. The CDR3 spells CASSEWGANYGYTF. The CDR3 coding sequence is TGTGCCAGCAGCGAATGGGGAGCTAACTATGGCTACACCTTC.

V usage is TRBV25-1 and J usage is TRBJ1-2, with TRBD1 identical over 7 bases. V lost 6 bases and J lost 4; bases outside the gene matches: 8. The CDR3 consists of 14 residues. CDR1 is MGHDK, CDR2 SYGVNS, per germline. The CDR3 sequence is CASSDPGQSYGYTF. The CDR3, as DNA: TGTGCCAGCAGCGACCCGGGACAGAGCTATGGCTACACCTTC.

This chain links TRBV11-2 with TRBJ1-4, with D possibly being TRBD1 (6 bases). CDR1 is SGHAT and CDR2 is FQNNGV in the germline V gene. The CDR3 consists of 14 residues. The ends were cut back, 6 bases at V and 6 bases at J, with 14 bases in the middle. CDR3 sequence (DNA): TGTGCCAGCAGTCCACAGGGATTACATGAAAAACTGTTTTTT. Its protein product is CASSPQGLHEKLFF.

The CDR3 loop reads CASSPEGGSSTNEKLFF. The CDR3 DNA reads TGTGCCAGCAGTCCAGAAGGGGGTTCGTCGACTAATGAAAAACTGTTTTTT. The V gene is TRBV6-6, the J gene TRBJ1-4; D may be TRBD1 (6 bases). V dropped 5 bases and J dropped 2 bases, with 18 bases sitting between them. Per the germline V gene, CDR1 is MNHNY and CDR2 is SVGAGI (reference sequence). The CDR3 covers 17 residues.

V gene TRBV7-2 combines with J gene TRBJ1-1; D is unclear. Trimming left V 6 bases short and J 1 base short, with 12 bases between. Germline CDR1 and CDR2: SGHTA and FQGNSA. The CDR3 runs 14 residues. This chain's CDR3 is CASRGGGGNTEAFF. The CDR3 DNA reads TGTGCCAGCAGGGGTGGAGGTGGGAACACTGAAGCTTTCTTT.

This clone appeared a few times. The CDR3 bases are TGTGCCACCCAAAACGACAGGGGTAACTATGGCTACACCTTC. It is translated as CATQNDRGNYGYTF. This chain joins TRBV15 and TRBJ1-2; 8 nucleotides align to TRBD1. Germline lookup yields CDR1 LNHNV and CDR2 YYDKDF (reference sequence). V was pared by 8 bases and J by 1 base, with 6 bases of the junction left unmatched. The CDR3 sequence is 14 residues long.